This TCR beta chain was sequenced during a study of shared clonotypes between healthy human individuals. Germline lookup yields CDR1 SNHLY and CDR2 FYNNEI. The CDR3 has 12 residues. The V end was cut by 5 bases, the J end by 5 bases, with 8 bases between. Sequenced by immunoSEQ multiplex PCR; TCRdb stores in-frame clones only, minus some. The data show more than 2 million clones, 85% to 95% seen once. This clone has a single count. The antigen is not known. General study points: Few donors restricted represented genetic and exposure-history diversity. The expectation was that sequencing depth would affect clonotype sharing among donors.

The sample taken for sequencing was naive CD4+ T cells sorted from blood. Subset described: CD45RA+ positively selected. The J gene is TRBJ2-3, the V gene TRBV2, with D possibly matching TRBD1 (6 bases). The sequence derives from a man younger than 35 in good health. The CDR3 region is CASSRGGDTQYF. CDR3 nucleotide sequence: TGTGCCAGCAGTCGAGGGGGAGATACGCAGTATTTT.